These T cell receptor beta chains were read from a single sample in a study of shared clonotypes between healthy human individuals. Sequenced by immunoSEQ multiplex PCR; TCRdb stores in-frame clones only, minus some. The repertoire includes 950,000 to 1,100,000 clones, 75% to 85% of them detected once, and roughly 0.65% sits in the top ten. What was sequenced was memory CD4+ T cells from PBMCs. The source is a man between 18 and 29 years old in good health. Some clones in this sample may be carry-over from other donors' samples. The CDR3 runs from the conserved cysteine through the conserved F or W. The D gene is left open where the match is weak. Size is omitted from some rows. Given values are once, few, many or a class for expanded clones.

clone_size	d_call	j_call	v_call	cdr3_aa	cdr3_nt
.	TRBD1	TRBJ1-2	TRBV5-4	CASRGMTGNYGYTF	TGTGCCAGCAGAGGCATGACAGGGAACTATGGCTACACCTTC
.	.	TRBJ1-2	TRBV6-1	CASSRTEPYGYTF	TGTGCCAGCAGCAGGACTGAACCTTATGGCTACACCTTC
.	.	TRBJ2-7	TRBV28	CASSSDSYEQYF	TGTGCCAGCAGTTCCGATTCCTACGAGCAGTACTTC
.	TRBD2	TRBJ2-3	TRBV4-3	CASSQFRTSGTTDTQYF	TGCGCCAGCAGCCAATTCCGGACTAGCGGGACCACAGATACGCAGTATTTT
.	TRBD1	TRBJ1-2	TRBV6-5	CATRTGPSYGYTF	TGTGCCACCCGGACAGGGCCCTCCTATGGCTACACCTTC
.	.	TRBJ1-1	TRBV2	CASSLGGPAFF	TGTGCCAGCAGTTTAGGGGGGCCAGCTTTCTTT
few	TRBD2	TRBJ2-4	TRBV7-2	CASGGGPAKNIQYF	TGTGCCAGCGGCGGGGGACCGGCCAAAAACATTCAGTACTTC
once	.	TRBJ1-5	TRBV30	CAWGSGNNQPQHF	TGTGCCTGGGGGTCGGGAAACAATCAGCCCCAGCATTTT
.	.	TRBJ2-7	TRBV7-7	CASSLDESYEQYF	TGTGCCAGCAGCTTAGACGAGTCGTACGAGCAGTACTTC
.	.	TRBJ1-3	TRBV30	CAWKAKGLSGNTIYF	TGTGCCTGGAAGGCTAAGGGGCTCTCTGGAAACACCATATATTTT
.	.	TRBJ2-5	TRBV27	CASSWGQGETQYF	TGTGCCAGCAGCTGGGGGCAGGGAGAGACCCAGTACTTC
.	.	TRBJ1-2	TRBV7-9	CASSFLGDQGGYTF	TGTGCCAGCAGCTTTTTGGGAGACCAAGGTGGCTACACCTTC
.	TRBD2	TRBJ2-7	TRBV2	CASQRGSYEQYF	TGTGCCAGCCAGCGGGGCTCCTACGAGCAGTACTTC
.	.	TRBJ2-2	TRBV11-3	CASSRYRENTGELFF	TGTGCCAGCAGCCGGTACCGGGAGAACACCGGGGAGCTGTTTTTT
.	.	TRBJ1-2	TRBV7-8	CASSLTGPKGYTF	TGTGCCAGCAGCCTTACGGGACCAAAAGGCTACACCTTC
.	.	TRBJ1-2	TRBV28	CASSPTSTGYYGYTF	TGTGCCAGCAGTCCAACCTCGACAGGCTACTATGGCTACACCTTC
.	TRBD2	TRBJ2-7	TRBV6-5	CASSFVAGGRHEQYF	TGTGCCAGCAGTTTCGTAGCGGGAGGCCGCCACGAGCAGTACTTC
.	.	TRBJ2-3	TRBV4-3	CASGVGAGDTQYF	TGCGCCAGCGGGGTCGGGGCGGGAGATACGCAGTATTTT
.	TRBD1	TRBJ2-2	TRBV11-2	CASSLNRGRTGELFF	TGTGCCAGCAGCTTAAACAGGGGTCGGACCGGGGAGCTGTTTTTT
.	.	TRBJ2-5	TRBV7-9	CASSFRQGNQETQYF	TGTGCCAGCAGCTTTCGCCAAGGGAACCAAGAGACCCAGTACTTC
once	.	TRBJ1-5	TRBV19	CASSYGPERNQPQHF	TGTGCCAGTAGCTATGGGCCAGAGAGGAATCAGCCCCAGCATTTT
.	TRBD2	TRBJ2-5	TRBV10-3	CAVAGLAGPGETQYF	TGTGCCGTCGCGGGACTAGCGGGCCCGGGGGAGACCCAGTACTTC
.	.	TRBJ1-2	TRBV29-1	CSVEVQADYGYTF	TGCAGCGTTGAAGTTCAGGCCGACTATGGCTACACCTTC
.	.	TRBJ2-4	TRBV29-1	CSAADTQNIQYF	TGCAGCGCTGCGGATACTCAAAACATTCAGTACTTC
.	.	TRBJ2-2	TRBV6-6	CASSYSGRFTGELFF	TGTGCCAGCAGTTACTCGGGACGTTTCACCGGGGAGCTGTTTTTT
.	.	TRBJ1-2	TRBV19	CASSVSLSYGYTF	TGTGCCAGTAGTGTCTCGCTTAGCTATGGCTACACCTTC
.	.	TRBJ2-7	TRBV4-1	CASSQEVTYEQYF	TGCGCCAGCAGCCAAGAAGTCACCTACGAGCAGTACTTC
.	TRBD2	TRBJ2-1	TRBV11-3	CASSSERGVNEQFF	TGTGCCAGCAGCTCCGAACGGGGGGTCAATGAGCAGTTCTTC
.	TRBD1	TRBJ1-3	TRBV27	CASSIGQGAPWSIYF	TGTGCCAGCTCCATCGGACAGGGAGCCCCGTGGTCCATATATTTT
.	TRBD1	TRBJ2-5	TRBV5-4	CASSSGQGRETQYF	TGTGCCAGCAGCTCCGGACAGGGTAGAGAGACCCAGTACTTC
.	.	TRBJ2-5	TRBV29-1	CSTAGQDQETQYF	TGCAGCACAGCGGGTCAAGACCAAGAGACCCAGTACTTC